There are a few counts of the clone carrying this T cell receptor (beta chain). Its antigen is not identified. The record originates from a study of T-cell memory formation after mild COVID-19. General observations from the study: Within pre-infection memory, some responding clones were found, suggesting cross-reactive memory joined.

TCRdb re-derived calls from the 5' RACE reads in MiXCR, one entry per CDR3 protein. Among 540,000 or so distinct CDR3 sequences, 20% were seen once, and the ten largest hold 12%. The V segment lost 0 bases and the J segment 4 bases; nucleotides outside the gene matches: 9. The CDR3 covers 17 residues. Germline V gene lookup returns CDR1 SGHNT and CDR2 YYREEE (reference sequence). V usage is TRBV5-4 and J usage is TRBJ2-1; 8 bases align to TRBD2. The sample taken for sequencing was PBMCs or a T cell subset sorted from them (not recorded which). The TCR was taken from an adult woman who had mild COVID-19 (a few samples of this study predate the infection). Cell type and time point are not known. Here the CDR3 DNA reads TGTGCCAGCAGCTTGGGTAAGAGCGGGGGAGGATACAATGAGCAGTTCTTC. Its protein is CASSLGKSGGGYNEQFF.